This entry lists 28 T cell receptor beta chains sequenced from one sample in a study of blood T cell repertoires in COVID-19. Using immunoSEQ multiplex PCR, the repertoire was profiled, and TCRdb retains in-frame clones only, with some absent. Among about 120,000 clones listed, about 70% were seen once. Material for sequencing was peripheral blood. Receptors were obtained from a man between 60 and 70 years old with acute or convalescent COVID-19.

The chain recombines TRBV18 with TRBJ1-1; 8 positions agree with TRBD1. Germline CDR1 KGHSH, CDR2 LQKENI. Losses at the gene ends were 6 bases for V and 6 bases for J; bases not matched to a gene: 9. The CDR3 length is 14 residues. The CDR3 DNA follows: TGTGCCAGCTCTCCGGACAGGGATCCACCTGAAGCTTTCTTT. Amino acids: CASSPDRDPPEAFF.

This clone occurred a few times. The chain joins TRBV7-9 to TRBJ1-2; TRBD1 is a possible D gene (5 bases). CDR1 is SEHNR, CDR2 FQNEAQ, per germline (reference sequence). Trimming cost V 1 base and J 5 bases, with 11 bases left between them. This CDR3 has 14 residues. The CDR3 is CASSLDQGWYGYTF. The CDR3 DNA reads TGTGCCAGCAGCTTAGACCAGGGTTGGTATGGCTACACCTTC.

This clone has more than one count but fewer than ten. The chain uses TRBV6-5 and TRBJ2-3; 7 bases fit TRBD2. The V segment lost 2 bases and the J segment 4 bases; nucleotides outside the gene matches: 6. The CDR3 sequence is 15 residues long. Germline CDR1 is MNHEY and CDR2 is SVGAGI. The CDR3 loop is CASSYGGSPPDTQYF. The CDR3 DNA follows: TGTGCCAGCAGTTACGGCGGGAGCCCCCCAGATACGCAGTATTTT.

The V and J genes are TRBV9 and TRBJ1-1; no definite D call. The V end lost 0 bases, the J end lost 4 bases, and 7 bases lay between the germline ends. The CDR3 runs to 13 residues. The germline gives CDR1 SGDLS, CDR2 YYNGEE. The CDR3: CASSVDTLTEAFF. CDR3 DNA: TGTGCCAGCAGCGTAGACACCCTCACTGAAGCTTTCTTT.

The chain recombines TRBV29-1 with TRBJ2-7; 8 nucleotides align to TRBD2. The germline gives CDR1 SQVTM, CDR2 ANQGSEA. Trimming removed 1 base from V and 0 bases from J; junction bases left unmatched: 2. CDR3 length: 14 amino acids. Written as DNA, the CDR3 is TGCAGCGTTGAAGTAGCGGGGCCCTCCTACGAGCAGTACTTC. Encoded protein: CSVEVAGPSYEQYF.

The DNA of the CDR3 is TGTGCCAGCAGTTACTCGCGGCAGGGTTTGAACGAGCAGTACTTC. Protein product: CASSYSRQGLNEQYF. The V gene is TRBV6-5, the J gene TRBJ2-7; D perhaps matches TRBD1 (5 bases). Germline V CDR1 and CDR2: MNHEY, SVGAGI. The CDR3 consists of 15 residues. With 0 bases removed from V and 5 bases from J, the gap between germline ends came to 14 bases.

J is TRBJ2-7 and V is TRBV5-8, with 8 bases lining up with TRBD1. From germline, CDR1 is SGHTS and CDR2 YDEGEE. The junction had 9 bases not matched to a gene; V was cut back by 4 bases and J by 6 bases. The CDR3 spans 14 residues. This chain's CDR3 is CASSLGQGHGEQYF. CDR3 nucleotide sequence: TGTGCCAGCAGCCTCGGACAGGGACACGGCGAGCAGTACTTC.

In its sample, this clone was seen a few times. As DNA, the CDR3 is TGCGCCAGCAGCTTGGAACGAGGCAACTATGGCTACACCTTC. Translated, it gives CASSLERGNYGYTF. V and J are TRBV5-1 and TRBJ1-2; no definite D call. This CDR3 comprises 14 residues. Germline CDR1 and CDR2: SGHRS and YFSETQ. The V and J ends lost 0 bases and 2 bases respectively, with 8 bases between them.

The genes are TRBV10-3 and TRBJ1-4, with unresolved D. Trimming shortened V by 3 bases and J by 3 bases, and 8 bases separated the two germline ends. Germline V gene sequence: CDR1 ENHRY, CDR2 SYGVKD. The CDR3 runs 14 residues. The CDR3 sequence is CAISDRPSNEKLFF. The CDR3 DNA sequence: TGTGCCATCAGTGACAGGCCCTCTAATGAAAAACTGTTTTTT.

The V and J genes are TRBV30 and TRBJ2-7, with 7 bases lining up with TRBD1. After removal of 0 bases from V and 2 bases from J, the junction contained 16 bases not matched to a gene. Germline CDR1 and CDR2: GTSNPN and SVGIG (reference sequence). The CDR3 is made up of 18 amino acids. The DNA for the CDR3 is TGTGCCTGGAGTGTTCGAGCATACCGGACAGGCGAAACCTACGAGCAGTACTTC. This gives the protein CAWSVRAYRTGETYEQYF.

The chain couples TRBV2 to TRBJ2-7; TRBD2 agrees at 10 bases. The CDR3 is 16 amino acids. Trimming took 0 bases from V and 5 from J; bases not matched to a gene: 7. Germline V CDR1 and CDR2: SNHLY, FYNNEI. The CDR3 nucleotides are TGTGCCAGCAGTGAAGCCTTAAGCGGGGGGGCCAACGAGCAGTACTTC. Translated: CASSEALSGGANEQYF.

This clone was seen only once. The chain uses TRBV28 and TRBJ2-3, with D perhaps matching TRBD2 (6 bases). In germline, CDR1 is MDHEN, CDR2 SYDVKM. Trimming took 5 bases from V and 4 from J, leaving 22 bases between them. This CDR3 comprises 17 residues. The CDR3 protein is CASSPPLGSGFADTQYF. In DNA, the CDR3 is TGTGCCAGCAGTCCTCCCTTGGGAAGCGGGTTCGCAGATACGCAGTATTTT. The full variable domain, with the rest looked up from reference TRBV28 and TRBJ2-3, is DVKVTQSSRYLVKRTGEKVFLECVQDMDHENMFWYRQDPGLGLRLIYFSYDVKMKEKGDIPEGYSVSREKKERFSLILESASTNQTSMYLCASSPPLGSGFADTQYFGPGTRLTVL.

The chain has TRBV10-3 and TRBJ1-1; D possibly corresponds to TRBD1 (5 bases). Germline V gene data show CDR1 as ENHRY and CDR2 as SYGVKD. There are 16 residues in the CDR3. Trimming took 0 bases from V and 0 from J, leaving 11 bases between them. Here the CDR3 reads CAISESNRGVNTEAFF. CDR3 coding DNA: TGTGCCATCAGTGAGTCGAACCGGGGGGTGAACACTGAAGCTTTCTTT.

The V call is TRBV11-2, the J call TRBJ2-7; no clear D. The CDR3 runs 12 residues. Germline-derived CDR1 and CDR2 are SGHAT and FQNNGV. The ends were cut back, 0 bases at V and 3 bases at J, with 3 bases in the middle. CDR3 sequence (DNA): TGTGCCAGCAGCTTAGATCTCTACGAGCAGTACTTC. Its translation: CASSLDLYEQYF.

The V and J genes are TRBV9 and TRBJ2-7; D possibly corresponds to TRBD1 (6 bases). Germline CDR1 reads SGDLS; CDR2 reads YYNGEE. Trimming took 4 bases from V and 2 from J, leaving 16 bases between them. CDR3 length: 15 residues. The DNA of the CDR3 is TGTGCCAGCAGCCCACGACAGGTCTCACCCTACGAGCAGTACTTC. Translated, it gives CASSPRQVSPYEQYF.

The CDR3: CASSSLLGEAFF. The CDR3 bases are TGTGCCAGCAGTTCACTACTGGGTGAAGCTTTCTTT. This sequence joins TRBV6-5 and TRBJ1-1, with D hard to call. The CDR3 has 12 amino acids. Trimming left V 4 bases short and J 7 bases short, with 10 bases between. Germline loops: CDR1 MNHEY, CDR2 SVGAGI.

V and J are TRBV14 and TRBJ1-2; D remains unclear. The CDR3 sequence is 14 residues long. Germline assignment: CDR1 SGHDN and CDR2 FVKESK. V gave up 1 base and J gave up 2 bases, with 8 bases separating them. The CDR3 sequence: CASSQAIQNYGYTF. The CDR3 DNA reads TGTGCCAGCAGCCAAGCCATACAGAACTATGGCTACACCTTC.

As concerns this clone: Mismatch with germline at one junction end may stem from a read error. The rearrangement joins TRBV11-2 to TRBJ1-6; 8 bases agree with TRBD1. The CDR3 sequence is 15 residues long. Germline CDR1 reads SGHAT; CDR2 reads FQNNGV. For the CDR3, the DNA is TGTGCCAGCAGCCCGGACAGGGTAAATAAGTCACCCCTCCACTTT. Protein sequence: CASSPDRVNKSPLHF.

This clone was observed a single time. This rearrangement joins TRBV2 to TRBJ1-5; no firm D call. CDR3 length: 13 amino acids. Germline CDR1 SNHLY, CDR2 FYNNEI. Trimming removed 0 bases at V and 9 bases at J, with 9 bases between. The CDR3 protein is CASSEATRRPQHF. In DNA form, the CDR3 reads TGTGCCAGCAGTGAAGCGACACGGCGGCCCCAGCATTTT.

The rearrangement uses TRBV15 and TRBJ2-2; 7 nucleotides line up with TRBD1. The germline V gene encodes CDR1 LNHNV and CDR2 YYDKDF (reference sequence). J gave up 7 bases and V 0 bases, and 8 bases lay outside the gene matches. This CDR3 region has 16 residues. CDR3 amino acids: CATSRDERGPIGELFF. The CDR3 DNA follows: TGTGCCACCAGCAGAGATGAGAGGGGGCCGATCGGGGAGCTGTTTTTT.

The chain employs TRBV19 and TRBJ1-4; TRBD1 matches at 7 bases. CDR1 is LNHDA, CDR2 SQIVND, per germline (reference sequence). The CDR3 sequence is 14 residues long. V was pared by 5 bases and J by 8 bases, with 8 bases of the junction left unmatched. CDR3 protein: CASSADRSREKLFF. In DNA, the CDR3 is TGTGCCAGTAGTGCGGACAGGTCACGGGAAAAACTGTTTTTT.

The gene calls are TRBV18 and TRBJ2-3, with 11 bases lining up with TRBD2. Germline-derived CDR1 and CDR2 are KGHSH and LQKENI. The V segment lost 2 bases and the J segment 5 bases; nucleotides outside the gene matches: 6. This CDR3 is 16 amino acids long. The CDR3 DNA reads TGTGCCAGCTCACCAGCCACTAGCGGGAGTCTAGATACGCAGTATTTT. It is translated as CASSPATSGSLDTQYF.

The chain recombines TRBV24-1 with TRBJ2-6, with 7 positions matching TRBD2. CDR1 is KGHDR, CDR2 SFDVKD, per germline. With V trimmed by 4 bases and J by 5 bases, 7 bases remained unmatched. The CDR3 runs 16 residues. CDR3 DNA sequence: TGTGCCACCAGTGACCCGGGGGGAAAGAGGGCCAACGTCCTGACTTTC. Translation: CATSDPGGKRANVLTF.

The chain is built from TRBV30 and TRBJ2-3; 12 bases align to TRBD2. With 4 bases clipped from V and 3 bases from J, the junction kept 5 bases outside the gene matches. CDR1 is GTSNPN and CDR2 is SVGIG in the germline V gene (reference sequence). The CDR3 loop spans 15 amino acids. The CDR3 spells CAWTGGLAGTDTQYF. In nucleotides, the CDR3 is TGTGCCTGGACAGGTGGACTAGCGGGAACAGATACGCAGTATTTT.

This clone came up a few times. The chain joins TRBV4-1 to TRBJ1-5, with 7 bases fitting TRBD1. The trim removed 4 bases at V and 3 bases at J, leaving 6 bases unmatched. The V gene's germline CDR1 is MGHRA and CDR2 YSYEKL. The CDR3 totals 15 residues. The CDR3 DNA reads as TGCGCCAGCAGCCGAGACAGGGTACTCAATCAGCCCCAGCATTTT. It translates to CASSRDRVLNQPQHF.

In its sample, this clone was seen a few times. The rearrangement links TRBV5-1 to TRBJ2-7; 9 bases are shared with TRBD1. Trimming took 4 bases from V and 5 from J; bases not matched to a gene: 10. This CDR3 comprises 15 residues. Germline values: CDR1 SGHRS, CDR2 YFSETQ. CDR3 sequence: CASSDGTGPYHEQYF. The CDR3 nucleotides read TGCGCCAGCAGCGACGGGACAGGGCCGTACCACGAGCAGTACTTC. The full variable domain, its missing parts supplied by reference TRBV5-1 and TRBJ2-7, is KAGVTQTPRYLIKTRGQQVTLSCSPISGHRSVSWYQQTPGQGLQFLFEYFSETQRNKGNFPGRFSGRQFSNSRSEMNVSTLELGDSALYLCASSDGTGPYHEQYFGPGTRLTVT.

The chain carries TRBV7-3 and TRBJ2-2, with D unclear. Trimming cost V 4 bases and J 7 bases, with 7 bases left between them. The CDR3 spans 12 residues. Per germline, CDR1 SGHTA and CDR2 FQGTGA. CDR3 residues: CASSSSVGELFF. In DNA, the CDR3 is TGTGCCAGCAGCTCCAGTGTCGGGGAGCTGTTTTTT.

The CDR3 loop reads CASSPGQALNSNQPQHF. As DNA, the CDR3 is TGTGCCAGCAGCCCTGGACAGGCCCTAAATAGCAATCAGCCCCAGCATTTT. The chain couples TRBV7-8 to TRBJ1-5; the match to TRBD1 covers 7 bases. V lost 5 bases to trimming and J lost 0 bases; unmatched junction nucleotides: 10. The CDR3 runs 17 residues. In germline, CDR1 is SGHVS, CDR2 FQNEAQ.